A single sample gave rise to the 4 T cell receptor beta chains below, sequenced in a study of blood T cell repertoires in COVID-19. The data were produced by immunoSEQ multiplex PCR, yet TCRdb's version contains in-frame clones alone and is incomplete. The sample holds a few hundred thousand clones, approximately 82% seen once. Sequenced: peripheral blood. Source of these receptors: a man aged 45 to 65 with active or convalescent COVID-19.

The chain employs TRBV4-1 and TRBJ2-4; D might be TRBD1 (6 bases). This CDR3 region has 19 residues. The V gene's germline CDR1 is MGHRA and CDR2 YSYEKL. The ends were cut back, 4 bases at V and 3 bases at J, with 25 bases in the middle. CDR3 protein: CASSLKQGLSSFYKNIQYF. The CDR3 coding sequence is TGCGCCAGCAGCCTAAAACAGGGCCTCTCCTCTTTTTACAAAAACATTCAGTACTTC.

The chain has TRBV9 and TRBJ2-2; TRBD1 is a possible D gene (6 bases). CDR1 is SGDLS and CDR2 is YYNGEE in the germline V gene. This CDR3 contains 16 residues. Trimming pared 3 bases from V and 4 bases from J, leaving 16 bases between. The CDR3 loop is CASSGQGFLGTGELFF. CDR3 DNA: TGTGCCAGCAGCGGTCAGGGGTTCCTAGGCACCGGGGAGCTGTTTTTT.

This clone was seen just once. The J gene is TRBJ1-1, the V gene TRBV6-5, with D tentatively TRBD1 (6 bases). Trimming stripped 0 bases from V and 0 bases from J, with 8 bases between. The CDR3 loop spans 15 amino acids. Germline V gives CDR1 MNHEY, CDR2 SVGAGI. The CDR3 protein is CASSYSPGVNTEAFF. CDR3 sequence (DNA): TGTGCCAGCAGTTACTCCCCAGGGGTGAACACTGAAGCTTTCTTT.

The gene calls are TRBV6-4 and TRBJ2-3; a possible D gene is TRBD2 (6 bases). Trimming cost V 6 bases and J 5 bases, with 12 bases left between them. Germline lookup yields CDR1 MRHNA and CDR2 SNTAGT. The CDR3 extends over 13 amino acids. This chain's CDR3 is CASRGLLRDTQYF. The CDR3 DNA follows: TGTGCCAGCAGGGGACTTCTTCGAGATACGCAGTATTTT.